Listed below are T cell receptor beta chains from one sample, sequenced in a study of shared clonotypes between healthy human individuals. Assay: immunoSEQ multiplex PCR; the TCRdb copy retains only in-frame clones and omits some. The sample has more than 1.2 million clones; approximately 98.5% are singletons. Sequencing was performed on naive CD4+ T cells sorted from blood. These receptors all come from a man aged 25-45 years in good health. CDR3s include the opening cysteine and the closing phenylalanine or tryptophan. The D gene is left open where the match is weak. Only some rows state a clone size, as once, few, many or a class for expanded clones.

d_gene,v_gene,abundance,j_gene,CDR3aa,CDR3nt
.,TRBV9,.,TRBJ2-4,CASSVAEVGKIAKNIQYF,TGTGCCAGCAGCGTAGCTGAAGTGGGGAAAATAGCCAAAAACATTCAGTACTTC
TRBD2,TRBV7-2,.,TRBJ2-7,CASSFTGLAGAGGEYF,TGTGCCAGCAGCTTCACGGGACTAGCGGGAGCAGGGGGGGAGTACTTC
.,TRBV6-5,.,TRBJ2-5,CASQEEVWETQYF,TGTGCCAGCCAAGAGGAGGTGTGGGAGACCCAGTACTTC
TRBD1,TRBV5-4,.,TRBJ1-4,CASSLYGTGLNEKLFF,TGTGCCAGCAGCTTATACGGGACAGGGCTTAATGAAAAACTGTTTTTT
.,TRBV6-6,.,TRBJ2-7,CASTAFPGGQGNF,TGTGCCAGCACGGCTTTTCCCGGGGGGCAGGGGAACTTC
.,TRBV5-5,.,TRBJ1-2,CASSLADTTNYGYTF,TGTGCCAGCAGCTTGGCTGACACTACTAACTATGGCTACACCTTC
TRBD2,TRBV5-4,once,TRBJ2-7,CASSRRSVGTSGYEQYF,TGTGCCAGCAGCCGTAGGTCCGTGGGGACTAGCGGGTACGAGCAGTACTTC
.,TRBV28,.,TRBJ2-7,CASSSGTLLYEQYF,TGTGCCAGCAGCTCCGGGACCCTCTTGTACGAGCAGTACTTC
TRBD1,TRBV12-5,.,TRBJ2-5,CASGLHPAARGRETQYF,TGTGCTAGTGGTTTGCACCCGGCGGCGAGGGGGCGAGAGACCCAGTACTTC
.,TRBV30,.,TRBJ1-5,CAWSVTSFNQPQHF,TGTGCCTGGAGTGTAACCAGCTTCAATCAGCCCCAGCATTTT
TRBD2,TRBV9,.,TRBJ2-7,CASSVGDTSELISYEQYF,TGTGCCAGCAGCGTAGGAGACACTAGCGAATTAATCTCCTACGAGCAGTACTTC
.,TRBV5-5,.,TRBJ2-7,CASSSWELLNEQYF,TGTGCCAGCAGCTCCTGGGAGTTACTCAACGAGCAGTACTTC
.,TRBV4-1,.,TRBJ2-7,CASSPSGGAGGYEQYF,TGCGCCAGCAGCCCGTCCGGCGGTGCGGGCGGCTACGAGCAGTACTTC
.,TRBV5-1,.,TRBJ2-1,CASSLGQAGGEQFF,TGCGCCAGCAGCCTGGGACAGGCGGGGGGTGAGCAGTTCTTC
TRBD2,TRBV5-4,.,TRBJ2-3,CASSPKLAGGTDTQYF,TGTGCCAGCAGCCCGAAACTAGCGGGAGGCACAGATACGCAGTATTTT
.,TRBV5-1,few,TRBJ2-1,CASSLVNNEQFF,TGCGCCAGCAGCTTGGTTAACAATGAGCAGTTCTTC
TRBD1,TRBV30,.,TRBJ1-2,CACSGQALIYGYTF,TGTGCCTGTTCGGGACAGGCGCTTATCTATGGCTACACCTTC
.,TRBV27,.,TRBJ2-6,CASSRSPPGANVLTF,TGTGCCAGCAGTCGCAGCCCACCTGGGGCCAACGTCCTGACTTTC
.,TRBV28,.,TRBJ1-2,CASTPAGEGSNYGYTF,TGTGCCAGCACTCCCGCAGGGGAGGGAAGCAACTATGGCTACACCTTC
.,TRBV5-1,.,TRBJ2-2,CASSPGGLDTGELFF,TGCGCCAGCAGTCCCGGGGGGCTCGACACCGGGGAGCTGTTTTTT
.,TRBV6-1,.,TRBJ2-1,CAGRYGRMGDNEQFF,TGTGCCGGTAGGTATGGCCGGATGGGTGACAATGAGCAGTTCTTC
.,TRBV2,.,TRBJ1-5,CASSEARAGSQPQHF,TGTGCCAGCAGTGAAGCCAGGGCGGGGAGTCAGCCCCAGCATTTT
TRBD1,TRBV7-9,.,TRBJ2-7,CASSFGTGSEQYF,TGTGCCAGCAGCTTCGGGACAGGCAGCGAACAGTACTTC
.,TRBV19,.,TRBJ2-2,CASSLASSRANTGELFF,TGTGCCAGTAGTCTCGCCTCCTCTCGGGCGAACACCGGGGAGCTGTTTTTT
TRBD2,TRBV30,.,TRBJ2-7,CAWSLETSHREQYF,TGTGCCTGGAGTCTGGAGACTAGCCACCGGGAGCAGTACTTC
TRBD1,TRBV7-9,.,TRBJ2-2,CASSFSAGGNTGELFF,TGTGCCAGCAGCTTCTCAGCAGGGGGCAACACCGGGGAGCTGTTTTTT
.,TRBV30,.,TRBJ2-5,CAWSVPLRWEDQETQYF,TGTGCCTGGAGTGTACCGCTCAGATGGGAGGATCAGGAGACCCAGTACTTC
.,TRBV9,.,TRBJ2-1,CASSAGNVNEQFF,TGTGCCAGCAGCGCAGGTAACGTAAATGAGCAGTTCTTC
TRBD1,TRBV5-4,.,TRBJ1-1,CASSTDRASEAFF,TGTGCCAGCAGCACGGACAGGGCGTCTGAAGCTTTCTTT
.,TRBV7-2,.,TRBJ2-1,CASSGRGGSEDEQFF,TGTGCCAGCAGCGGACGCGGGGGCTCCGAGGATGAGCAGTTCTTC
.,TRBV11-2,.,TRBJ2-7,CASSPDTYEQYF,TGTGCCAGCAGCCCGGACACCTACGAGCAGTACTTC
TRBD1,TRBV28,.,TRBJ1-2,CASSLGGTGVNYGYTF,TGTGCCAGCAGTTTAGGTGGGACAGGGGTTAACTATGGCTACACCTTC
.,TRBV7-2,.,TRBJ1-5,CASSHRGGSGWNQPQHF,TGTGCCAGCAGCCATCGGGGGGGATCAGGGTGGAATCAGCCCCAGCATTTT
TRBD2,TRBV7-2,.,TRBJ2-5,CASSSGFGEGHETQYF,TGTGCCAGCAGCTCGGGCTTCGGGGAGGGCCACGAGACCCAGTACTTC
.,TRBV6-5,.,TRBJ2-1,CASRSSYNEQFF,TGTGCCAGCAGGAGCTCCTACAATGAGCAGTTCTTC
.,TRBV4-3,.,TRBJ2-7,CASSQDRLAGYEQYF,TGCGCCAGCAGCCAAGACAGGTTGGCCGGCTACGAGCAGTACTTC
.,TRBV18,.,TRBJ2-2,CASSLTDALYGTGELFF,TGTGCCAGCTCACTGACGGACGCCCTTTACGGCACCGGGGAGCTGTTTTTT
TRBD2,TRBV9,.,TRBJ2-7,CASSVEERGTYEQYF,TGTGCCAGCAGCGTAGAGGAGCGGGGAACCTACGAGCAGTACTTC
TRBD2,TRBV10-3,.,TRBJ2-1,CASGGGRDEQFF,TGTGCCTCCGGCGGGGGTCGGGATGAGCAGTTCTTC
TRBD2,TRBV4-2,.,TRBJ2-1,CASSQERTSAYAQFF,TGTGCCAGCAGCCAAGAAAGGACTAGCGCCTATGCGCAGTTCTTC
.,TRBV5-1,.,TRBJ2-1,CASSLGTNYNEQFF,TGCGCCAGCAGCTTGGGGACAAACTACAATGAGCAGTTCTTC
TRBD1,TRBV18,.,TRBJ2-1,CASSPDRGAYNEQFF,TGTGCCAGCTCACCGGACAGGGGGGCCTACAATGAGCAGTTCTTC
.,TRBV7-2,.,TRBJ2-6,CASSSAGANVLTF,TGTGCCAGCAGCAGCGCTGGGGCCAACGTCCTGACTTTC
.,TRBV28,.,TRBJ2-7,CASSLGEVLLYEQYF,TGTGCCAGCAGTTTAGGGGAGGTTCTCCTCTACGAGCAGTACTTC
TRBD1,TRBV30,.,TRBJ2-7,CAWTHPADRGLGEQYF,TGTGCCTGGACTCACCCCGCGGACAGGGGGCTTGGAGAGCAGTACTTC